This entry features one T cell receptor (beta chain) sequence. Its antigen is undetermined. These data belong to a study of beta chain features in type 1 diabetes. The J segment lost 3 bases and the V segment lost 1 base, leaving 13 bases of the junction unmatched. The CDR3 is 17 residues long. Germline V lookup: CDR1 SGHTS, CDR2 YDEGEE. The sequenced template was cDNA made from the entire isolated RNA. This table comes from immunoSEQ multiplex PCR, and its TCRdb copy is limited to in-frame clones, with some not included. The profile shows 860,000 or so clones, roughly 15% of them singletons. Points from the study as a whole: A potential influence of HLA type upon TCRB rearrangement remained unresolved herein. In comparison with healthy donors, patients had naive, central memory and Treg TCRB repertoires that appeared more similar. Sequencing the cDNA could make cells with high TCR expression show up more than they should.

Each population that was sorted was more than 98% pure. This sequence was found in a young woman in good health. Sequenced sample: naive CD4+ T cells from blood. The chain links TRBV5-8 to TRBJ2-7, with 7 bases identical to TRBD1. CDR3 loop: CASSLRNRGTVVYEQYF. CDR3 in DNA: TGTGCCAGCAGCTTGCGTAACAGGGGTACGGTAGTCTACGAGCAGTACTTC.